The 8 T cell receptor beta chains listed next were all sequenced from one sample in a study of memory CD8 T cells in hepatitis C reinfection. Time point given: pre-reinfection, 55 to 20 weeks before reinfection detection. TCR sequencing was done directly ex vivo on sorted cells, without expansion in vitro. TCRdb's table, derived via immunoSEQ multiplex PCR, lists solely in-frame clones and lacks some. Seen here are over 50,000 clones, roughly 91% observed once, and the top ten hold more than 0.8%. The material sequenced was naive CD8+ T cells sorted from blood. The receptors shown here come from a man aged 18 to 29 with hepatitis C virus infection.

The V call is TRBV5-1, the J call TRBJ2-1; D remains unclear. Trimming shortened V by 3 bases and J by 7 bases, and 8 bases separated the two germline ends. This CDR3 has 12 amino acids. The germline gives CDR1 SGHRS, CDR2 YFSETQ. The CDR3 DNA is TGCGCCAGCAGCTATAACACGAATGAGCAGTTCTTC. Protein product: CASSYNTNEQFF.

The chain uses TRBV29-1 and TRBJ2-1, with 11 bases identical to TRBD2. V lost 1 base to trimming and J lost 7 bases; unmatched junction nucleotides: 6. The germline V gene encodes CDR1 SQVTM and CDR2 ANQGSEA. This CDR3 spans 15 amino acids. CDR3 protein: CSVEGLAGGLNEQFF. DNA of the CDR3: TGCAGCGTTGAAGGGCTAGCGGGAGGTTTAAATGAGCAGTTCTTC.

The chain employs TRBV2 and TRBJ2-2, with D possibly being TRBD1 (6 bases). V was pared by 8 bases and J by 3 bases, with 16 bases between. The CDR3 loop spans 15 amino acids. The germline V gene has CDR1 SNHLY and CDR2 FYNNEI. This chain's CDR3 is CASEKGPGDTGELFF. CDR3 nucleotide sequence: TGTGCCAGCGAGAAAGGTCCAGGGGACACCGGGGAGCTGTTTTTT.

The V and J genes are TRBV4-1 and TRBJ1-1, with D tentatively TRBD1 (5 bases). Germline V gives CDR1 MGHRA, CDR2 YSYEKL. This CDR3 is 14 amino acids long. Between the trimmed V and J ends, which lost 4 bases and 1 base, there was a span of 10 bases. The CDR3 nucleotides read TGCGCCAGCAGCCGGGCAGGGTCGAACACTGAAGCTTTCTTT. Its protein is CASSRAGSNTEAFF.

The rearrangement joins TRBV9 to TRBJ1-2, with no clear D. Germline V gene sequence: CDR1 SGDLS, CDR2 YYNGEE. Trimming shortened V by 4 bases and J by 6 bases, and 16 bases separated the two germline ends. This CDR3 is built from 14 residues. In nucleotides, the CDR3 is TGTGCCAGCAGCATAGCGGCCGGAGGGAATGGCTACACCTTC. Translating gives CASSIAAGGNGYTF.

The V call is TRBV7-9, the J call TRBJ1-1; D uncertain. The CDR3 has 12 residues. From germline, CDR1 is SEHNR and CDR2 FQNEAQ (reference sequence). Trimming pared 4 bases from V and 8 bases from J, leaving 11 bases between. The CDR3 is CASSSFAEEAFF. In DNA form, the CDR3 reads TGTGCCAGCAGCTCGTTTGCGGAAGAAGCTTTCTTT.

This rearrangement joins TRBV19 to TRBJ2-1, with a weak D call TRBD2 (6 bases). CDR3 size: 14 residues. Germline V lookup: CDR1 LNHDA, CDR2 SQIVND (reference sequence). The ends were cut back, 6 bases at V and 6 bases at J, with 15 bases in the middle. The CDR3 loop reads CASRGDSPPNEQFF. The CDR3 region has the DNA TGTGCCAGTAGGGGGGACTCCCCGCCCAATGAGCAGTTCTTC.

This sequence joins TRBV6-5 and TRBJ2-2; 8 nucleotides match TRBD1. Trimming cost V 1 base and J 3 bases; bases outside gene matches: 4. Per the germline V gene, CDR1 is MNHEY and CDR2 is SVGAGI. This CDR3 region has 16 residues. The CDR3 bases are TGTGCCAGCAGTTACTTTCAGGGGGCAGACACCGGGGAGCTGTTTTTT. This gives the protein CASSYFQGADTGELFF.